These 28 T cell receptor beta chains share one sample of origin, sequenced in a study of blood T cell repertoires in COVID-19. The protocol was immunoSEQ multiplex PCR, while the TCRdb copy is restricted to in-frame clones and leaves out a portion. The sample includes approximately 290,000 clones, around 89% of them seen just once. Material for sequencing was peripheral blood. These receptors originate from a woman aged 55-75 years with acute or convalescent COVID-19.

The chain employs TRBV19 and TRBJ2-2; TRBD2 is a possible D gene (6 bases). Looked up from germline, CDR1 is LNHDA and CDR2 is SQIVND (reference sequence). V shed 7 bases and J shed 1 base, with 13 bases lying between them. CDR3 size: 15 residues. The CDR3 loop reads CASISGTLNTGELFF. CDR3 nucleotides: TGTGCCAGTATTTCCGGGACTTTGAACACCGGGGAGCTGTTTTTT.

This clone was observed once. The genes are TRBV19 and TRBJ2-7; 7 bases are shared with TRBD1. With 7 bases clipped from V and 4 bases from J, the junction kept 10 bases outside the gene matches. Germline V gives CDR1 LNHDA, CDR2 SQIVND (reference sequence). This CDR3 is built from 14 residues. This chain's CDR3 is CASTPGTEGYEQYF. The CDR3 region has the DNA TGTGCCAGTACCCCCGGGACAGAGGGTTACGAGCAGTACTTC. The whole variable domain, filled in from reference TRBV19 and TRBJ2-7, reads DGGITQSPKYLFRKEGQNVTLSCEQNLNHDAMYWYRQDPGQGLRLIYYSQIVNDFQKGDIAEGYSVSREKKESFPLTVTSAQKNPTAFYLCASTPGTEGYEQYFGPGTRLTVT.

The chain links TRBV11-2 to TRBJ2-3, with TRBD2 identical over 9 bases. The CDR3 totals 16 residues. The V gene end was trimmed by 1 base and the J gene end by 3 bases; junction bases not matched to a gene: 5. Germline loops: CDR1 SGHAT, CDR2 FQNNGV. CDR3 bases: TGTGCCAGCAGCTTAGGGAGCGGGAGGATTACAGATACGCAGTATTTT. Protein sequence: CASSLGSGRITDTQYF. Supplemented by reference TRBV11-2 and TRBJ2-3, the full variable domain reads EAGVAQSPRYKIIEKRQSVAFWCNPISGHATLYWYQQILGQGPKLLIQFQNNGVVDDSQLPKDRFSAERLKGVDSTLKIQPAKLEDSAVYLCASSLGSGRITDTQYFGPGTRLTVL.

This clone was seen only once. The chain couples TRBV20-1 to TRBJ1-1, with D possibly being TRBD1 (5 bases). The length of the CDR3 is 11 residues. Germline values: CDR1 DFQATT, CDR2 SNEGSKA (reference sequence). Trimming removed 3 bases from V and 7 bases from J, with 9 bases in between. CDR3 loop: CSASQTVEAFF. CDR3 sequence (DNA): TGCAGTGCTAGCCAGACAGTTGAAGCTTTCTTT.

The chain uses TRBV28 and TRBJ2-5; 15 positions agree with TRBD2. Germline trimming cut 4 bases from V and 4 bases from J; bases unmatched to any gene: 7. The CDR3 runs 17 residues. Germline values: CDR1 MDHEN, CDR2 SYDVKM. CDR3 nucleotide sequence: TGTGCCAGCAGTTCCGGGACTAGCGGGGGGTCTCGAGAGACCCAGTACTTC. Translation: CASSSGTSGGSRETQYF.

The CDR3 spells CASSPKLGGREKLFF. Here the CDR3 DNA reads TGTGCCAGCAGCCCGAAGTTGGGGGGAAGGGAAAAACTGTTTTTT. The gene calls are TRBV5-4 and TRBJ1-4, with D maybe TRBD1 (5 bases). V dropped 4 bases and J dropped 8 bases, with 18 bases sitting between them. Germline V CDR1 and CDR2: SGHNT, YYREEE (reference sequence). The CDR3 has 15 amino acids.

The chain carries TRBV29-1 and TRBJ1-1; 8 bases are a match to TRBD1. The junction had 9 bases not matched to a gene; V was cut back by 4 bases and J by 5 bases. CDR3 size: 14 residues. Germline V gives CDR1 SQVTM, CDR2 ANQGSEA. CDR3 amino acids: CSVGGQGGETEAFF. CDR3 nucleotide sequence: TGCAGCGTTGGAGGACAGGGCGGGGAAACTGAAGCTTTCTTT.

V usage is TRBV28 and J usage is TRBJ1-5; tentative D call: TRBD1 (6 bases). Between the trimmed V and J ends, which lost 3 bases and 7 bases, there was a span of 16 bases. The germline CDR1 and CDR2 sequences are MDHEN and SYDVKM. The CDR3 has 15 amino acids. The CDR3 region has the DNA TGTGCCAGCAGTTTTGGGGGGGGGCAGAGGCAGCCCCAGCATTTT. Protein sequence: CASSFGGGQRQPQHF.

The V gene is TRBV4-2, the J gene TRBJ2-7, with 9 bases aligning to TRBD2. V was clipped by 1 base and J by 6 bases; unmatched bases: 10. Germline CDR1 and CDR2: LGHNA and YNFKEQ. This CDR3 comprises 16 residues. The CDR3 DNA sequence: TGTGCCAGCAGCCAAGTACGGCCAGCGGGAGGAGTCGAGCAGTACTTC. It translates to CASSQVRPAGGVEQYF.

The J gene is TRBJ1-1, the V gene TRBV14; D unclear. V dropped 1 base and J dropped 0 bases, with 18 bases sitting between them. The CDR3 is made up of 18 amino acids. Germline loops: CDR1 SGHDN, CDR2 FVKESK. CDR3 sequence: CASSQVGPLAVLNTEAFF. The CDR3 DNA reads TGTGCCAGCAGCCAAGTTGGGCCCCTCGCCGTCCTGAACACTGAAGCTTTCTTT.

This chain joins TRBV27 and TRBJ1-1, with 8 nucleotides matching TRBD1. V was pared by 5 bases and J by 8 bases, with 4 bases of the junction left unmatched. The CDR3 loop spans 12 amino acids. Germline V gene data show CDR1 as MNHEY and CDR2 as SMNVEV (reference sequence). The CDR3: CASSVYRGEAFF. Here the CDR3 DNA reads TGTGCCAGCAGTGTCTACAGGGGGGAAGCTTTCTTT.

The CDR3 loop is CASSTGTGNIINQPQHF. The CDR3, as DNA: TGTGCCAGCAGTACCGGGACAGGGAACATAATCAATCAGCCCCAGCATTTT. J is TRBJ1-5 and V is TRBV28; 9 nucleotides agree with TRBD1. The J segment lost 3 bases and the V segment lost 5 bases, leaving 11 bases of the junction unmatched. Germline V lookup: CDR1 MDHEN, CDR2 SYDVKM. There are 17 residues in the CDR3.

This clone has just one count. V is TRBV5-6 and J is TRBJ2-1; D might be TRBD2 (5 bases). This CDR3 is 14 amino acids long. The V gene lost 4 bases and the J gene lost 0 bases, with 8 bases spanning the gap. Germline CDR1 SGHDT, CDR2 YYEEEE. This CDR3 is CASSPGSSYNEQFF. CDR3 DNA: TGTGCCAGCAGCCCGGGATCCTCCTACAATGAGCAGTTCTTC. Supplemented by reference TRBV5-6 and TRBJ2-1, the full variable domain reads DAGVTQSPTHLIKTRGQQVTLRCSPKSGHDTVSWYQQALGQGPQFIFQYYEEEERQRGNFPDRFSGHQFPNYSSELNVNALLLGDSALYLCASSPGSSYNEQFFGPGTRLTVL.

CDR3 DNA: TGTGCCAGCAGTCGGGACTTCAGCCCCTACAATGAGCAGTTCTTC. Its protein product is CASSRDFSPYNEQFF. The chain uses TRBV7-6 and TRBJ2-1; possibly TRBD2 for D (6 bases). This CDR3 has 15 residues. V lost 6 bases to trimming and J lost 2 bases, with 14 bases between them. Germline CDR1 and CDR2: SGHVS and FNYEAQ.

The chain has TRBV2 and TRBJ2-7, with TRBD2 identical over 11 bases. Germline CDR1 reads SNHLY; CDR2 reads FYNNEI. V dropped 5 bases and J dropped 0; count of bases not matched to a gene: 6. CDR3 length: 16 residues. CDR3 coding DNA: TGTGCCAGCAGTCACACGACTAGCGGGGACTCCTACGAGCAGTACTTC. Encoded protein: CASSHTTSGDSYEQYF.

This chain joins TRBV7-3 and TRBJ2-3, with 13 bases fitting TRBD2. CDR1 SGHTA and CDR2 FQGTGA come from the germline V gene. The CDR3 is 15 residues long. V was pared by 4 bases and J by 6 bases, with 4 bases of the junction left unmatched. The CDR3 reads CASSWTSGSPDTQYF. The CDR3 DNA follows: TGTGCCAGCAGCTGGACTAGCGGGAGTCCCGATACGCAGTATTTT.

The CDR3 is CATSGSGGGVISYEQYF. The CDR3 DNA is TGTGCCACCAGCGGATCTGGAGGGGGGGTCATCTCCTACGAGCAGTACTTC. The rearrangement links TRBV15 to TRBJ2-7; tentatively, D is TRBD2 (7 bases). In germline, CDR1 is LNHNV, CDR2 YYDKDF (reference sequence). The CDR3 consists of 17 residues. Trimming cost V 5 bases and J 0 bases, with 20 bases left between them.

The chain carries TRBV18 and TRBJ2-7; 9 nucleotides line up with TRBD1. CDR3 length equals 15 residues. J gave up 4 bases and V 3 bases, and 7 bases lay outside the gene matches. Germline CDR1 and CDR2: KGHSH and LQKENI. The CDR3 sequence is CASSPSGQGGYEQYF. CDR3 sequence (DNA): TGTGCCAGCTCACCGTCGGGACAGGGAGGATACGAGCAGTACTTC.

The CDR3: CASSLGRNSYEQYF. The DNA for the CDR3 is TGTGCCAGCAGTTTGGGGCGGAACTCCTACGAGCAGTACTTC. The rearrangement joins TRBV27 to TRBJ2-7; D is perhaps TRBD1 (5 bases). Trimming removed 3 bases at V and 0 bases at J, with 9 bases between. The length of the CDR3 is 14 residues. Germline V gene data show CDR1 as MNHEY and CDR2 as SMNVEV (reference sequence).

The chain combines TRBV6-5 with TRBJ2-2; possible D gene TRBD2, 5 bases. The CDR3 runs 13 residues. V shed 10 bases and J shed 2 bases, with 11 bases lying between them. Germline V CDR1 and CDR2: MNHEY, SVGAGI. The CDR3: CAIFRLNTGELFF. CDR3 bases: TGTGCCATCTTCCGACTAAACACCGGGGAGCTGTTTTTT.

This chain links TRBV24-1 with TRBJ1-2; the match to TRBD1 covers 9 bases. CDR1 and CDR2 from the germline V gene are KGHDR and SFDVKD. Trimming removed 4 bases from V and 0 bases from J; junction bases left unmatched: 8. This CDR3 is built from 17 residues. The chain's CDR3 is CATSDPDRTGANYGYTF. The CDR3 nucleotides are TGTGCCACCAGTGACCCAGATCGGACAGGGGCTAACTATGGCTACACCTTC.

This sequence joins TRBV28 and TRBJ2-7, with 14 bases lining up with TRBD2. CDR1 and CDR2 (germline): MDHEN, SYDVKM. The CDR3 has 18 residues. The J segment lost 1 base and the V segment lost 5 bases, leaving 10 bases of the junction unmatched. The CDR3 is CASSQPGLAGGHSYEQYF. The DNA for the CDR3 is TGTGCCAGCAGTCAGCCCGGACTAGCGGGGGGCCATTCCTACGAGCAGTACTTC.

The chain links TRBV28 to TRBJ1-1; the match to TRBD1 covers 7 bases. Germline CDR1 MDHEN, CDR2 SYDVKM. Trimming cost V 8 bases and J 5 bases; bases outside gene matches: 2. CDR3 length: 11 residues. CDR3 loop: CASQGETEAFF. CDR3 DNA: TGTGCCAGCCAGGGGGAGACTGAAGCTTTCTTT.

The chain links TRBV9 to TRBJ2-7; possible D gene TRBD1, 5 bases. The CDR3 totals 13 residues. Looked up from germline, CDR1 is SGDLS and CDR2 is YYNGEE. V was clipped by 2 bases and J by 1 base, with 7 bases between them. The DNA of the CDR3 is TGTGCCAGCAGCGTCGGACAATCCTACGAGCAGTACTTC. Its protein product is CASSVGQSYEQYF.

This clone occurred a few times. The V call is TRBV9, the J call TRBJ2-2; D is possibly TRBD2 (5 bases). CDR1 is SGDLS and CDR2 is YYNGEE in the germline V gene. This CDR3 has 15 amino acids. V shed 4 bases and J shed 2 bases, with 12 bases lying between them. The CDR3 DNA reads TGTGCCAGCAGCCCGCGGACGGGAAACACCGGGGAGCTGTTTTTT. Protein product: CASSPRTGNTGELFF.

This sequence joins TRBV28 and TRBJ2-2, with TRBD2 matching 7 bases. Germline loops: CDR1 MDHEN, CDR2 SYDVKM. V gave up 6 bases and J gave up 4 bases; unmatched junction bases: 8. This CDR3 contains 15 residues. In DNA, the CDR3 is TGTGCCAGCAGGACCAGCGGGATGGGCACCGGGGAGCTGTTTTTT. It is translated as CASRTSGMGTGELFF.

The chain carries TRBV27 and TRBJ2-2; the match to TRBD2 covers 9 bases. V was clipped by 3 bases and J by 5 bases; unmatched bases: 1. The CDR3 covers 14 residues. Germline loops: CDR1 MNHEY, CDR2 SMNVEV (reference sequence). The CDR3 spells CASSFSGGTGELFF. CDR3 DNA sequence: TGTGCCAGCAGTTTTAGCGGGGGAACCGGGGAGCTGTTTTTT.

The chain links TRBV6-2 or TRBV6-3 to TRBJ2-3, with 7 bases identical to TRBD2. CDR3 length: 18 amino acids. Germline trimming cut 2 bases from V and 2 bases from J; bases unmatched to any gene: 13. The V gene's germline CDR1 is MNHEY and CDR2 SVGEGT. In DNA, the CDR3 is TGTGCCAGCAGTTACCGATTCACCGGGACTAAACTCACAGATACGCAGTATTTT. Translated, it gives CASSYRFTGTKLTDTQYF.